This TCR beta chain comes out of a study of cytomegalovirus exposure and HLA in healthy donors. Study-level information: Of roughly 400 genotyped donors, roughly 81% grouped in the Caucasian-associated ancestry cluster.

The PCR was carried out with 60 Vbeta primers and 13 Jbeta primers. The protocol was immunoSEQ multiplex PCR, while the TCRdb copy is restricted to in-frame clones and leaves out a portion. The table includes approximately 160,000 clones, over 80% detected once. Sequences were obtained from PBMCs. The TCR sequence derives from a human donor in good health.

In DNA form, the CDR3 reads TGTGCCAGCAGCTTTAGGGGGCATGAAGCTTTCTTT. It specifies CASSFRGHEAFF. The genes are TRBV7-2 and TRBJ1-1, with 7 nucleotides matching TRBD1. Trimming took 3 bases from V and 7 from J; bases not matched to a gene: 2. The CDR3 contains 12 residues. From germline, CDR1 is SGHTA and CDR2 FQGNSA.